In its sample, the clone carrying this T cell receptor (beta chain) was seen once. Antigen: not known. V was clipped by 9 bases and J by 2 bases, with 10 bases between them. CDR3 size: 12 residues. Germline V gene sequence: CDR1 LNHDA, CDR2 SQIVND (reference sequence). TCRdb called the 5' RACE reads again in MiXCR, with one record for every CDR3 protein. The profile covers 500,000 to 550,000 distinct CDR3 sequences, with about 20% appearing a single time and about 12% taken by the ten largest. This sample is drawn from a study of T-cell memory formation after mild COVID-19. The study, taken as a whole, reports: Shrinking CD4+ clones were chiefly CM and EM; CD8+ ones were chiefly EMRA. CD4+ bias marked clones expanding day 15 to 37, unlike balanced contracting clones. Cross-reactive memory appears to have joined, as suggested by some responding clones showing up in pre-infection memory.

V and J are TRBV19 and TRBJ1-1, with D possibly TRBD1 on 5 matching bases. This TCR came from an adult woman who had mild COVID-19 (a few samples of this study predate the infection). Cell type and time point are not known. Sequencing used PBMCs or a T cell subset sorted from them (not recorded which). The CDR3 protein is CASTTANTEAFF. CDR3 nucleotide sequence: TGTGCCAGCACGACAGCCAACACTGAAGCTTTCTTT.